The clone carrying this T cell receptor beta chain showed up many times. The target antigen is unknown. This sample is drawn from a study of T cells after yellow fever vaccination. Whole-study findings and limits: Among primary-vaccination clones, most reappeared after the booster, at almost 98% for CD4 and roughly 90% for CD8. Shared CD4/CD8 clonotypes were a small share, likely from convergent recombination.

The V gene's germline CDR1 is LGHNA and CDR2 YSLEER. The V end lost 4 bases, the J end lost 0 bases, and 13 bases lay between the germline ends. The CDR3 covers 16 residues. For TCR, cDNA came from 5'RACE template switching, which added a universal primer site and UMIs. From the 5' RACE reads, TCRdb called clonotypes with MiXCR, one entry per CDR3 protein. The profile shows fewer than 400,000 distinct CDR3 sequences, 6.2% of them singletons. This chain connects TRBV4-3 to TRBJ2-1; D is ambiguous. The source material was PBMCs, sampled 5 days after the yellow fever booster vaccination. This receptor was obtained from a man aged 25-40 years who received the YFV17D yellow fever vaccine. In DNA, the CDR3 is TGCGCCAGCAGCCCCTTGGCACTGAGCTCCTACAATGAGCAGTTCTTC. Its protein is CASSPLALSSYNEQFF.